The next 18 T cell receptor beta chains were all read from a single sample in a study of radiotherapy plus CTLA-4 blockade in lung cancer. TCRdb's copy holds only in-frame clones and misses some; the assay was immunoSEQ multiplex PCR. Counted here are around 110,000 clones, roughly 77% occurring once; the ten biggest clones make up 2.5% to 3.5%. The input for sequencing was peripheral blood, taken from a patient treated with radiotherapy plus ipilimumab. The receptors shown here come from a human donor with non-small cell lung cancer that progressed on radiotherapy plus ipilimumab. Some clones in this sample may be carry-over from other donors' samples.

The chain links TRBV6-1 to TRBJ1-5, with 9 nucleotides matching TRBD1. This CDR3 comprises 16 residues. V trimming: 6 bases; J trimming: 2 bases; junction bases outside the gene matches: 8. Germline CDR1 is MNHNS and CDR2 is SASEGT. The DNA for the CDR3 is TGTGCCAGCAGCGAACCGGGACAGGGACGCAATCAGCCCCAGCATTTT. It specifies CASSEPGQGRNQPQHF.

This rearrangement joins TRBV10-3 to TRBJ1-2; tentatively, D is TRBD1 (5 bases). This CDR3 is built from 14 residues. Germline CDR1 and CDR2: ENHRY and SYGVKD. Trimming stripped 0 bases from V and 5 bases from J, with 10 bases between. CDR3 nucleotide sequence: TGTGCCATCAGTGAGTCAGGGGTAGGATATGGCTACACCTTC. Translation: CAISESGVGYGYTF.

The chain couples TRBV19 to TRBJ1-2; D may be TRBD1 (5 bases). Trimming stripped 3 bases from V and 4 bases from J, with 12 bases between. This CDR3 comprises 14 residues. Germline CDR1 reads LNHDA; CDR2 reads SQIVND (reference sequence). As DNA, the CDR3 is TGTGCCAGTAGTATTCGGCAGGGACTCTATGGCTACACCTTC. It yields the protein CASSIRQGLYGYTF. The full variable domain, completed using reference TRBV19 and TRBJ1-2, is DGGITQSPKYLFRKEGQNVTLSCEQNLNHDAMYWYRQDPGQGLRLIYYSQIVNDFQKGDIAEGYSVSREKKESFPLTVTSAQKNPTAFYLCASSIRQGLYGYTFGSGTRLTVV.

This rearrangement joins TRBV4-1 to TRBJ1-2, with 7 bases matching TRBD1. The V gene end was trimmed by 4 bases and the J gene end by 2 bases; junction bases not matched to a gene: 7. This CDR3 is 15 amino acids long. The V gene's germline CDR1 is MGHRA and CDR2 YSYEKL. CDR3 coding DNA: TGCGCCAGCAGCCTACAGGACAGGCTGAACTATGGCTACACCTTC. Protein product: CASSLQDRLNYGYTF.

This clone has just a few counts. J is TRBJ1-5 and V is TRBV6-5, with 10 bases identical to TRBD1. CDR3 length: 15 amino acids. V shed 6 bases and J 4 bases; nucleotides not matched to a gene: 6. Germline V lookup: CDR1 MNHEY, CDR2 SVGAGI. The CDR3 nucleotides read TGTGCCAGCAGGACAGGGGGCGCGGATAATCAGCCCCAGCATTTT. Translated: CASRTGGADNQPQHF.

The V gene is TRBV6-5, the J gene TRBJ2-3; weak D call: TRBD1 (7 bases). CDR1 MNHEY and CDR2 SVGAGI come from the germline V gene. V lost 2 bases and J 4 bases, leaving 13 bases between the germline ends. The CDR3 totals 15 residues. This CDR3 is CASSYQGGRPDTQYF. CDR3 in DNA: TGTGCCAGCAGTTACCAGGGGGGCCGCCCAGATACGCAGTATTTT.

The chain links TRBV4-3 to TRBJ1-5; 7 bases are shared with TRBD1. Losses at the gene ends were 4 bases for V and 11 bases for J; bases not matched to a gene: 17. CDR3 size: 16 residues. The germline CDR1 and CDR2 sequences are LGHNA and YSLEER. The CDR3, as DNA: TGCGCCAGCAGCCGGGGGGTCACAGGGGCGAGGAGGTCCCAGCATTTT. This gives the protein CASSRGVTGARRSQHF.

The genes are TRBV7-2 and TRBJ2-3, with 7 bases aligning to TRBD2. Germline V CDR1 and CDR2: SGHTA, FQGNSA. CDR3 length: 15 amino acids. V was clipped by 2 bases and J by 3 bases; unmatched bases: 5. The CDR3 loop is CASSLLRGLTDTQYF. In DNA form, the CDR3 reads TGTGCCAGCAGCTTACTGCGGGGGTTAACAGATACGCAGTATTTT.

In its sample, this clone was seen a few times. The rearrangement joins TRBV27 to TRBJ1-2; D perhaps matches TRBD1 (5 bases). Looked up from germline, CDR1 is MNHEY and CDR2 is SMNVEV (reference sequence). CDR3 length: 16 amino acids. V shed 0 bases and J shed 8 bases, with 19 bases lying between them. CDR3 in amino acids: CASSLSVLGGEMGYTF. As DNA, the CDR3 is TGTGCCAGCAGTTTATCGGTTCTGGGGGGAGAGATGGGCTACACCTTC.

J is TRBJ2-1 and V is TRBV18, with TRBD2 matching 9 bases. The CDR3 runs 16 residues. The ends lost 2 bases at V and 5 bases at J; junction bases unmatched: 7. Germline CDR1 KGHSH, CDR2 LQKENI. The CDR3: CASSPGLAGAHNEQFF. The CDR3, as DNA: TGTGCCAGCTCACCAGGCTTAGCGGGGGCCCACAATGAGCAGTTCTTC.

This CDR3 is CASSIVRRTSPLHF. The DNA for the CDR3 is TGTGCCAGTAGTATTGTTCGACGGACTTCACCCCTCCACTTT. This chain joins TRBV19 and TRBJ1-6, with unresolved D. Germline V gene data show CDR1 as LNHDA and CDR2 as SQIVND (reference sequence). V was trimmed by 3 bases and J by 9 bases, leaving 12 bases between them. CDR3 length equals 14 residues.

The chain joins TRBV15 to TRBJ1-2, with no clear D. The V gene's germline CDR1 is LNHNV and CDR2 YYDKDF (reference sequence). V was trimmed by 0 bases and J by 5 bases, leaving 10 bases between them. CDR3 size: 14 residues. The CDR3 sequence is CATSRDLADYGYTF. CDR3 coding DNA: TGTGCCACCAGCAGAGATCTCGCTGATTATGGCTACACCTTC. Full variable domain (rest looked up from reference TRBV15 and TRBJ1-2): DAMVIQNPRYQVTQFGKPVTLSCSQTLNHNVMYWYQQKSSQAPKLLFHYYDKDFNNEADTPDNFQSRRPNTSFCFLDIRSPGLGDTAMYLCATSRDLADYGYTFGSGTRLTVV.

The V gene is TRBV4-2, the J gene TRBJ2-3; weak D call: TRBD2 (7 bases). V lost 0 bases and J lost 1, with 17 bases in between. CDR1 is LGHNA and CDR2 is YNFKEQ in the germline V gene. CDR3 length: 18 amino acids. CDR3 loop: CASSQEKGGDWGTDTQYF. For the CDR3, the DNA is TGTGCCAGCAGCCAAGAAAAAGGGGGGGACTGGGGCACAGATACGCAGTATTTT.

The V gene is TRBV18, the J gene TRBJ2-7, with D possibly called TRBD1 or TRBD2 (6 bases each). Germline V lookup: CDR1 KGHSH, CDR2 LQKENI. Trimming left V 1 base short and J 5 bases short, with 18 bases between. The CDR3 totals 16 residues. CDR3 sequence reads: CASSPRGATGSDEQYF. CDR3 nucleotide sequence: TGTGCCAGCTCACCACGGGGGGCCACAGGGAGCGACGAGCAGTACTTC.

In its sample, this clone was seen a few times. This chain connects TRBV28 to TRBJ1-3; D call uncertain. Trimming took off 1 base at V and 2 bases at J, with 9 bases between the two ends. The germline V gene encodes CDR1 MDHEN and CDR2 SYDVKM. The CDR3 totals 15 residues. This CDR3 is CASSLYQATGNTIYF. For the CDR3, the DNA is TGTGCCAGCAGTTTATATCAGGCAACTGGAAACACCATATATTTT.

The chain recombines TRBV5-4 with TRBJ2-7; 8 positions agree with TRBD2. V shed 1 base and J 4 bases; nucleotides not matched to a gene: 7. Germline loops: CDR1 SGHNT, CDR2 YYREEE (reference sequence). The CDR3 extends over 15 amino acids. This CDR3 reads CASSLPSTSAYEQYF. The CDR3, as DNA: TGTGCCAGCAGCTTGCCATCGACTAGCGCGTACGAGCAGTACTTC.

The genes are TRBV4-2 and TRBJ1-4; no clear D. The CDR3 runs 16 residues. The V end was cut by 0 bases, the J end by 8 bases, with 16 bases between. The germline gives CDR1 LGHNA, CDR2 YNFKEQ. DNA for the CDR3: TGTGCCAGCAGCCAAGATCGCGGAAGGGTAGGGGAAAAACTGTTTTTT. Protein sequence: CASSQDRGRVGEKLFF.

This chain connects TRBV2 to TRBJ1-5; 11 nucleotides line up with TRBD1. V lost 6 bases and J lost 3; bases outside the gene matches: 4. From germline, CDR1 is SNHLY and CDR2 FYNNEI. This CDR3 has 15 amino acids. As DNA, the CDR3 is TGTGCCAGCAGGAGGACAGGGGGCGACAATCAGCCCCAGCATTTT. This translates into CASRRTGGDNQPQHF.